The 10 T cell receptor beta chains reported below all come from one sample, sequenced in a study of PD-L1 blockade in urothelial cancer. Sequencing used immunoSEQ multiplex PCR; TCRdb keeps in-frame clones, though not all of them. The profile shows about 70,000 clones, about nine tenths of them singletons. Time point: pretreatment peripheral blood. Sequencing was performed on PBMCs, taken around atezolizumab (anti-PD-L1) treatment. These receptors were collected from a man aged 65 to 79 with urothelial cancer.

CDR3 sequence: CATSSPSTGSYNEQFF. CDR3 in DNA: TGTGCCACCAGCAGCCCGAGCACGGGCTCCTACAATGAGCAGTTCTTC. V is TRBV15 and J is TRBJ2-1; D gene unclear. Per germline, CDR1 LNHNV and CDR2 YYDKDF (reference sequence). The CDR3 loop spans 16 amino acids. Trimming pared 3 bases from V and 0 bases from J, leaving 12 bases between.

This chain uses TRBV6-5 with TRBJ2-5, with D maybe TRBD1 (6 bases). The V end was cut by 1 base, the J end by 2 bases, with 8 bases between. The germline V gene encodes CDR1 MNHEY and CDR2 SVGAGI. The CDR3 is 14 amino acids. The CDR3 spells CASSYYRAQETQYF. DNA of the CDR3: TGTGCCAGCAGTTACTACAGGGCGCAAGAGACCCAGTACTTC.

This chain links TRBV25-1 with TRBJ1-3, with D possibly being TRBD1 (6 bases). The CDR3 is 16 residues long. V lost 1 base to trimming and J lost 1 base, with 11 bases between them. Germline loops: CDR1 MGHDK, CDR2 SYGVNS. The CDR3 DNA reads TGTGCCAGCAGTGAATTCGGGACAAATTCTGGAAACACCATATATTTT. Translation gives CASSEFGTNSGNTIYF.

This chain uses TRBV6-6 with TRBJ2-3; 9 bases line up with TRBD2. This CDR3 is 13 amino acids long. With V trimmed by 7 bases and J by 6 bases, 5 bases remained unmatched. Per germline, CDR1 MNHNY and CDR2 SVGAGI (reference sequence). The CDR3 bases are TGTGCCAGCATTAGCGGGAGAGGGGATACGCAGTATTTT. Encoded protein: CASISGRGDTQYF.

The chain is built from TRBV7-2 and TRBJ2-2, with TRBD1 matching 7 bases. The CDR3 is made up of 14 amino acids. Germline V gene sequence: CDR1 SGHTA, CDR2 FQGNSA. J was trimmed by 4 bases and V by 8 bases; bases with no gene match: 7. The CDR3 is CASRTGQSTGELFF. As DNA, the CDR3 is TGTGCCAGCCGGACGGGACAGAGCACCGGGGAGCTGTTTTTT.

The chain is built from TRBV30 and TRBJ1-4; D remains unclear. The CDR3 length is 14 residues. V lost 1 base, J lost 1 base, and 7 bases lay in between. Germline CDR1 GTSNPN, CDR2 SVGIG (reference sequence). The CDR3 sequence: CAWSARGTNEKLFF. CDR3 DNA: TGTGCCTGGAGTGCGCGGGGAACTAATGAAAAACTGTTTTTT.

This chain uses TRBV27 with TRBJ1-1; perhaps TRBD1 as D (5 bases). The CDR3 has 14 amino acids. The germline CDR1 and CDR2 sequences are MNHEY and SMNVEV (reference sequence). The germline V and J ends were trimmed by 3 bases and 1 base, with 9 bases remaining between them. The CDR3: CASSFSTANTEAFF. In DNA, the CDR3 is TGTGCCAGCAGTTTTTCGACAGCGAACACTGAAGCTTTCTTT.

The CDR3: CASSRGGGRNTIYF. As DNA, the CDR3 is TGTGCCAGCAGTCGAGGGGGCGGGAGAAACACCATATATTTT. The J gene is TRBJ1-3, the V gene TRBV6-1, with 7 bases lining up with TRBD1. Germline-derived CDR1 and CDR2 are MNHNS and SASEGT. The trim removed 5 bases at V and 5 bases at J, leaving 6 bases unmatched. CDR3 size: 14 residues.

The chain couples TRBV6-1 to TRBJ2-4; 8 positions match TRBD2. From germline, CDR1 is MNHNS and CDR2 SASEGT. CDR3 length: 19 residues. Trimming cost V 4 bases and J 0 bases; bases outside gene matches: 14. The CDR3 sequence: CASSGRGGVAGIAKNIQYF. CDR3 sequence (DNA): TGTGCCAGCAGTGGGCGTGGGGGAGTAGCGGGGATAGCCAAAAACATTCAGTACTTC.

The rearrangement links TRBV2 to TRBJ1-5, with 8 bases that match TRBD1. Germline trimming cut 4 bases from V and 6 bases from J; bases unmatched to any gene: 2. CDR3 length equals 13 residues. Germline CDR1 and CDR2: SNHLY and FYNNEI. The DNA for the CDR3 is TGTGCCAGCAGTGGGACAGGGCCTCAGCCCCAGCATTTT. This codes for CASSGTGPQPQHF.